This T cell receptor beta chain was observed in a study of cytomegalovirus exposure and HLA in healthy donors. Whole-study context: One earlier analysis, a look at around 180 million T cells, found around 110 million unique TCR beta sequences.

A multiplex PCR was run with 60 Vbeta primers and 13 Jbeta primers. Here immunoSEQ multiplex PCR was the method, and the copy in TCRdb shows in-frame clones only, minus some. The table records over 100,000 clones, over 65% of them present only once. Germline V gene lookup returns CDR1 SNHLY and CDR2 FYNNEI. The CDR3 contains 16 residues. The V and J ends lost 0 bases and 1 base respectively, with 11 bases between them. Worth noting for this clone: Its antigen is undetermined.

Overall study findings and caveats: Roughly uniform depth of sequencing across donors was assumed in presence/absence analyses. The listing of 150 to 200 TCR beta chains classed them as cytomegalovirus-associated.

V usage is TRBV2 and J usage is TRBJ2-3; D is perhaps TRBD2 (6 bases). This sequence was found in a female donor in good health and CMV-seropositive. What was sequenced was PBMCs. DNA for the CDR3: TGTGCCAGCAGTGAAGCGGGTAGCGGAGGCACAGATACGCAGTATTTT. It translates to CASSEAGSGGTDTQYF.